This note documents a single T cell receptor beta chain sequence. The antigen is not known. These data come from a study of CD8 T cells in Susac syndrome. The germline gives CDR1 KGHDR, CDR2 SFDVKD. The length of the CDR3 is 12 residues. V was shortened by 7 bases and J by 3 bases, with 8 bases between the two germline ends. An input of about 0.5 to 1 ug of RNA was subjected to reverse transcription using random hexamers. The CDR3 of TCR beta was amplified by immunoSEQ multiplex PCR across 54 Vbeta and 13 Jbeta. TCRdb itself ran the immunoSEQ multiplex PCR reads through MiXCR, one entry per CDR3 protein. In the table there are 400,000 or so distinct CDR3 sequences, 85% to 90% of which are singletons. Study-level findings and limits: The relatively small number of individuals in the TCR sequencing and HLA analysis was acknowledged by the study.

The multiple sclerosis control group comprised treatment-naive patients with stable or active relapsing-remitting disease. TEMRA cells were FACS-enriched, and CD8+ and CD4+ T cells were isolated negatively. This TCR derives from a human donor with multiple sclerosis. This chain joins TRBV24-1 and TRBJ2-5; no clear D gene. Sample: CD8+ T cells from PBMCs. The CDR3: CATSEPKETQYF. CDR3 bases: TGTGCCACCAGCGAGCCGAAAGAGACCCAGTACTTC.